The rows below give T cell receptor beta chains drawn from one sample of a study of T-cell reconstitution after alpha-beta-depleted transplantation in children. TCRdb used MiXCR to reprocess the PCR reads, holding one entry per CDR3 protein. This sample yields hundreds of thousands of distinct CDR3 sequences, of which roughly 17% are seen a single time; 1.1% belongs to the top ten. The sequences come from PBMCs from the stem cell graft donor, collected from the stem cell graft. The receptors stem from a human donor who donated a stem cell graft to a child with acute myeloid leukemia. The CDR3 runs from the conserved cysteine through the conserved F or W. Fields, in order: clone size, J gene, D gene, V gene, CDR3 DNA, CDR3 protein. D genes are given only for firm matches. The size field is filled for only some rows; it gives once, few, many or a size class.

- | TRBJ1-5 | - | TRBV5-6 | TGTGCCAGCAGCTTTGGGGGGACCCATCAGCCCCAGCATTTT | CASSFGGTHQPQHF
- | TRBJ2-3 | - | TRBV7-9 | TGTGCCAGCAGCTCAAGATCGTTCGTGGGCACAGATACGCAGTATTTT | CASSSRSFVGTDTQYF
many | TRBJ2-3 | TRBD2 | TRBV29-1 | TGCAGCGTTGCTAGGACTAGCGGGGGGGTAAATACGCAGTATTTT | CSVARTSGGVNTQYF
- | TRBJ1-1 | - | TRBV7-9 | TGTGCCAGCATCCTGGGGGGGAACACTGAAGCTTTCTTT | CASILGGNTEAFF
few | TRBJ1-1 | TRBD1 | TRBV18 | TGTGCCAGCTCACCCGGACAGGGGAACCCTGAAGCTTTCTTT | CASSPGQGNPEAFF
- | TRBJ2-2 | - | TRBV6-2/TRBV6-3 | TGTGCCAGCAGTCCGGTGGGGGTCACCGGGGAGCTGTTTTTT | CASSPVGVTGELFF
few | TRBJ2-5 | TRBD1 | TRBV6-2/TRBV6-3 | TGTGCCAGCAGTTACACAGGGGTGGAAGAGACCCAGTACTTC | CASSYTGVEETQYF
many | TRBJ2-3 | - | TRBV6-6 | TGTGCCAGCAGTTCTCTCCATGATACGCAGTATTTT | CASSSLHDTQYF
- | TRBJ2-5 | TRBD2 | TRBV7-2 | TGTGCCAGCAGCCTAAACCCCACGGGGGGGCAAGAGACCCAGTACTTC | CASSLNPTGGQETQYF
- | TRBJ1-3 | - | TRBV15 | TGTGCCACCAGCACCACTGACAACTCTGGAAACACCATATATTTT | CATSTTDNSGNTIYF
- | TRBJ1-1 | - | TRBV7-2 | TGTGCCAGCAGCTTAGGTGCGGGGGGCCCGACTGAAGCTTTCTTT | CASSLGAGGPTEAFF
- | TRBJ1-1 | - | TRBV20-1 | TGCAGTGCCGATAACAGTTTCTTGAACACTGAAGCTTTCTTT | CSADNSFLNTEAFF
few | TRBJ2-7 | TRBD2 | TRBV7-2 | TGTGCCAGCAGCTTAGCTGCTACTAGCGGGGGTACCTCCTACGAGCAGTACTTC | CASSLAATSGGTSYEQYF
many | TRBJ1-1 | - | TRBV20-1 | TGCAGTGCTAGCCTCCACCCCATGAACACTGAAGCTTTCTTT | CSASLHPMNTEAFF
many | TRBJ1-6 | - | TRBV20-1 | TGCAGTGCTGGTGGAAATTCACCCCTCCACTTT | CSAGGNSPLHF
few | TRBJ1-1 | - | TRBV12-3/TRBV12-4 | TGTGCCAGCAGCGCGGGATGGAACACTGAAGCTTTCTTT | CASSAGWNTEAFF
- | TRBJ1-3 | - | TRBV12-3/TRBV12-4 | TGTGCCAGCAGTTCCGACCCAGGCGGTCACACCATATATTTT | CASSSDPGGHTIYF
many | TRBJ1-1 | - | TRBV27 | TGTGCCAGCAGTTCCGTCACAGGGCCGTTGGGGAACACTGAAGCTTTCTTT | CASSSVTGPLGNTEAFF
few | TRBJ1-2 | - | TRBV7-9 | TGTGCCAGCAGCTACGGGGAACTATATGGCTACACCTTC | CASSYGELYGYTF
few | TRBJ1-5 | TRBD1 | TRBV7-2 | TGTGCCAGCAGCGTCGACCTCGGACAGGGCTCTCAGCCCCAGCATTTT | CASSVDLGQGSQPQHF
many | TRBJ1-1 | - | TRBV6-1 | TGTGCCAGCATTCCACCTGGGGGCACTGAAGCTTTCTTT | CASIPPGGTEAFF
few | TRBJ2-5 | - | TRBV7-7 | TGTGCCAGCAGCCCATTAGGGGGAAAAGAGACCCAGTACTTC | CASSPLGGKETQYF
few | TRBJ2-1 | TRBD2 | TRBV20-1 | TGCAGTGCCATAGGTGGGAGCAGCGGGGGGGCTAGCTCCTACAATGAGCAGTTCTTC | CSAIGGSSGGASSYNEQFF
many | TRBJ2-3 | TRBD1 | TRBV20-1 | TGCAGTGCTAGAGATGGACAGGGGGCGGCAGATACGCAGTATTTT | CSARDGQGAADTQYF
- | TRBJ1-1 | - | TRBV5-1 | TGCGCCAGCAGAGGGGGGGAACGGGTACGCACTGAAGCTTTCTTT | CASRGGERVRTEAFF
many | TRBJ1-5 | - | TRBV7-9 | TGTGCCAGCAGCCCATCCACCTATAGCAATCAGCCCCAGCATTTT | CASSPSTYSNQPQHF
- | TRBJ2-1 | TRBD2 | TRBV9 | TGTGCCAGCAGCCCTATACGGACTAGCGGGACCAATGAGCAGTTCTTC | CASSPIRTSGTNEQFF